This T cell receptor beta chain was sequenced during a study of blood T cell repertoires in COVID-19. For the study at large: From T cells, B-cell-depleted T cells, or PBMCs came the material, which was cDNA or gDNA.

Recruited during active infection, patients (from Seattle) were subsequently followed longitudinally. This table comes from immunoSEQ multiplex PCR, and its TCRdb copy is limited to in-frame clones, with some not included. The top ten clones hold 7% to 10% of a sample with some 230,000 clones, 82% of them seen once. A note on this clone: Other DNA variants within this sample encode the same CDR3.

CDR1 and CDR2 (germline): SGHRS, YFSETQ. V shed 0 bases and J shed 4 bases, with 10 bases lying between them. The CDR3 is 15 amino acids. The chain carries TRBV5-1 and TRBJ2-2; D call uncertain. The specimen sequenced was peripheral blood. The clonotype was recovered from a woman of 80 years or more with COVID-19, enrolled during active disease. CDR3 protein: CASSLEWAGTGELFF. As DNA, the CDR3 is TGCGCCAGCAGCTTGGAGTGGGCTGGCACCGGGGAGCTGTTTTTT.